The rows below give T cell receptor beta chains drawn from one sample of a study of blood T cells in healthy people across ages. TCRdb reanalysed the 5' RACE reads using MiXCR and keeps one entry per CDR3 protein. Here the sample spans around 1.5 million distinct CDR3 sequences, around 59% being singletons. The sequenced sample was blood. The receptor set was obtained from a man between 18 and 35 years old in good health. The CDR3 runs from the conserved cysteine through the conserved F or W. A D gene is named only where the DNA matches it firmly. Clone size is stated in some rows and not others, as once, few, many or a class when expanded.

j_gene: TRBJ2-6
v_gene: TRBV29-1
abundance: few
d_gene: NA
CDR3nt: TGCAGCGTTGACAAAGCAGGGGCCAACGTCCTGACTTTC
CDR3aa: CSVDKAGANVLTF

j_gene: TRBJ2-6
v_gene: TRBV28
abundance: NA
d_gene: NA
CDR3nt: TGTGCCAGCAGTTTATGGGGGGGTCGCTCTGGGGCCAACGTCCTGACTTTC
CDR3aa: CASSLWGGRSGANVLTF

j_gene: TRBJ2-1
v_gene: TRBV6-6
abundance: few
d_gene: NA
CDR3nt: TGTGCCAGCAGCAACAACGGACGTTACAATGAGCAGTTCTTC
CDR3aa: CASSNNGRYNEQFF

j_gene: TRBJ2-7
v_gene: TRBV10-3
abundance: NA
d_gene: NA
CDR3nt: TGTGCCATCAGTGATCCAAGGGACACATCCTACGAGCAGTACTTC
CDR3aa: CAISDPRDTSYEQYF

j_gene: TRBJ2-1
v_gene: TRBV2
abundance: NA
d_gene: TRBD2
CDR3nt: TGTGCCAGCAGTTTGACTAGCGGGAGATCCCACAATGAGCAGTTCTTC
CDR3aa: CASSLTSGRSHNEQFF

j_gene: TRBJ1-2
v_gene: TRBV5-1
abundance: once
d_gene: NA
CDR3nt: TGCGCCAGCAGCCGGGACCCGGGGAACTATGGCTACACCTTC
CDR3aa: CASSRDPGNYGYTF

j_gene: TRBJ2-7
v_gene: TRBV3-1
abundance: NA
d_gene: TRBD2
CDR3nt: TGTGCCAGCAGCCAATCCGGGACTAGCGGCTACGAGCAGTACTTC
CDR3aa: CASSQSGTSGYEQYF

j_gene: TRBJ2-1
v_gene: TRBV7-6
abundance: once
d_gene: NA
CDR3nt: TGTGCCAGCAGCCCCACGAGTGTAGTGTATGAGCAGTTCTTC
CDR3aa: CASSPTSVVYEQFF

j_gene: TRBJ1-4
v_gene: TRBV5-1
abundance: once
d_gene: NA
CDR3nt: TGCGCCAGCAGCCCGGACACCGTAAATGAAAAACTGTTTTTT
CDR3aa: CASSPDTVNEKLFF

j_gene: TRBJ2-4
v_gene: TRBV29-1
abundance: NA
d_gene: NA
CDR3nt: TGCAGCGCGCAGCTAGGGGGCATTCAGTACTTC
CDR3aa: CSAQLGGIQYF

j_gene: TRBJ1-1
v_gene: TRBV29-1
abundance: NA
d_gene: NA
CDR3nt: TGCAGCGTTCGGACACTGATGAACACTGAAGCTTTCTTT
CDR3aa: CSVRTLMNTEAFF

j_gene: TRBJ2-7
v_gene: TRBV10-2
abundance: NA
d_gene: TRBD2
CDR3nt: TGCGCCAGCAGCGGGACTACAAATTCCTACGAGCAGTACTTC
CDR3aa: CASSGTTNSYEQYF

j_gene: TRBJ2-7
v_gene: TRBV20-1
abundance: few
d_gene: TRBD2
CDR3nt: TGCAGTGCCACTGCTTTAATAGAGCGGGACTCCTACGAGCAGTACTTC
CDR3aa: CSATALIERDSYEQYF

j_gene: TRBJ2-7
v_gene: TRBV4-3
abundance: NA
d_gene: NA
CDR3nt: TGCGCCAGCAGCCAAGATTCCGGGACTCGCTACGAGCAGTACTTC
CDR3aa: CASSQDSGTRYEQYF

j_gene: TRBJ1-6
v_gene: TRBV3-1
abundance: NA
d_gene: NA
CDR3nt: TGTGCCAGCAGCCAAGTTACACCTGATAATTCACCCCTCCACTTT
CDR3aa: CASSQVTPDNSPLHF

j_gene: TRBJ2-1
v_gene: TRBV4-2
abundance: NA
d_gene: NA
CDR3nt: TGTGCCAGCAGCCCAACACGAGGCCGAAATGAGCAGTTCTTC
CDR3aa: CASSPTRGRNEQFF

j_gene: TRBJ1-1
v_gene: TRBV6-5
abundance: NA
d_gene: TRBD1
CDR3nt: TGTGCCAGCAGGGAAGGACAGGGGGTCACTGAAGCTTTCTTT
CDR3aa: CASREGQGVTEAFF

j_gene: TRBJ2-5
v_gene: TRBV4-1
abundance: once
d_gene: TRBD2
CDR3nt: TGCGCCAGCAACCAAGTTGTAGCGGGCGGCGGAGAGACCCAGTACTTC
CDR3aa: CASNQVVAGGGETQYF

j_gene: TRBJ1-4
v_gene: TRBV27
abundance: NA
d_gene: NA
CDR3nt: TGTGCCAGCGGACCCCAGATGTGGCCTAATGAAAAACTGTTTTTT
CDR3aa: CASGPQMWPNEKLFF

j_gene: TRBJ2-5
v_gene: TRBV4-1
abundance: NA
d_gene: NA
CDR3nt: TGCGCCAGCAGCTTACGACTGCTCCCCGAGACCCAGTACTTC
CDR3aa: CASSLRLLPETQYF

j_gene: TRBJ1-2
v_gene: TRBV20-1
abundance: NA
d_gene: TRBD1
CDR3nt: TGCAGTGCTAGAGAGGCTGGACAGGGGCAAAACTATGGCTACACCTTC
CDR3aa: CSAREAGQGQNYGYTF

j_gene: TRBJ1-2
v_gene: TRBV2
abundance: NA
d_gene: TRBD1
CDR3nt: TGTGCCAGCAGCAGGGAGGGGGCAAAAGGCTACACCTTC
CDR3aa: CASSREGAKGYTF

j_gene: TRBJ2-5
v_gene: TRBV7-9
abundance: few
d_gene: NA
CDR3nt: TGTGCCAGCAGCAGAGGGAAACACCAAGAGACCCAGTACTTC
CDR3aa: CASSRGKHQETQYF

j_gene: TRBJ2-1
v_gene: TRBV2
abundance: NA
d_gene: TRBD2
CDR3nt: TGTGCCAGCAGTGAAATGCTAGCGGGGTACAATGAGCAGTTCTTC
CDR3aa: CASSEMLAGYNEQFF

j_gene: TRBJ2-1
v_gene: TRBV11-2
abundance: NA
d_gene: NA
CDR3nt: TGTGCCAGCAGAGCCGGAATCAATGAGCAGTTCTTC
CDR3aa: CASRAGINEQFF

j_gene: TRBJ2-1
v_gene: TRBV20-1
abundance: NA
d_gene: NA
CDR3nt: TGCAGTGCTAGAGCTCGGGGCTACAATGAGCAGTTCTTC
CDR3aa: CSARARGYNEQFF

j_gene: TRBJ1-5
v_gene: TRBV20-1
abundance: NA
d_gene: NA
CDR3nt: TGCAGTGCTGTTCAGGGGTGGGATCAGCCCCAGCATTTT
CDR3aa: CSAVQGWDQPQHF

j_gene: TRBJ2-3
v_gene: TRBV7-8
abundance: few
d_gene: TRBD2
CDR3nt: TGTGCCAGCAGCCGTCGACTAGCCCAGGCAGATACGCAGTATTTT
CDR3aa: CASSRRLAQADTQYF

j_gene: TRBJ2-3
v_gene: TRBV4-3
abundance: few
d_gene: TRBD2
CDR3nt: TGCGCCAGCAGCGCCCTAACTAGCGGGGGGACAGATACGCAGTATTTT
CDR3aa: CASSALTSGGTDTQYF

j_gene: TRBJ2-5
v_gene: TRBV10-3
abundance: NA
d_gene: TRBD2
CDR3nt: TGTGCCATCACCGACTCCGGGGGGACTAGCAACAATGAGCAGTACTTC
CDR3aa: CAITDSGGTSNNEQYF

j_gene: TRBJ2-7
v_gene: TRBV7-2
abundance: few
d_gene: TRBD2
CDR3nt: TGTGCCAGCAGCTCAAGCGGGGACTCCTACGAGCAGTACTTC
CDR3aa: CASSSSGDSYEQYF

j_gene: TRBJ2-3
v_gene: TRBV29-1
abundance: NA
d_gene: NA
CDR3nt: TGCAGCGTTGGACTGGACAGAGATACGCAGTATTTT
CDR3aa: CSVGLDRDTQYF

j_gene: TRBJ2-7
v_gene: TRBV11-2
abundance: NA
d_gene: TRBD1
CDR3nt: TGTGCCAGCAGATCAATCCGGGACAGGAGCTTTTACGAGCAGTACTTC
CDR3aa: CASRSIRDRSFYEQYF

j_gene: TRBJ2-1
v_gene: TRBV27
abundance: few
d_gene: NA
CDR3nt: TGTGCCAGCAGTGGGAAAACGGGATGGATAATTGAGCAGTTCTTC
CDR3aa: CASSGKTGWIIEQFF

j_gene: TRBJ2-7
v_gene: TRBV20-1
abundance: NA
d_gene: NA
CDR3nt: TGCAGTGCACAAGCGGGCAGAAGGTACGAGCAGTACTTC
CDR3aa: CSAQAGRRYEQYF

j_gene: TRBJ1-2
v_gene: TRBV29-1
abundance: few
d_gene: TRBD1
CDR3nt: TGCAGCGTTGGGGGACAGGACTATGGCTACACCTTC
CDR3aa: CSVGGQDYGYTF

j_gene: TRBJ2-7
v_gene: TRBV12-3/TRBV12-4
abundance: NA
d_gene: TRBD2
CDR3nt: TGTGCCAGCAGTTTAGCGTGGCTTAGCGGGGGCAATGAGCAGTACTTC
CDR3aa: CASSLAWLSGGNEQYF

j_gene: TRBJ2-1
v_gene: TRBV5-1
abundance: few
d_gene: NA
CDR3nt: TGCGCCAGCAGCTTGGGATGGGGCGGGGCGGCCGTCGATGAGCAGTTCTTC
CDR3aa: CASSLGWGGAAVDEQFF

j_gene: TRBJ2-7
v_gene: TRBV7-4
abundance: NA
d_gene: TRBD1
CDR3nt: TGTGCCAGCAGCACCGGACAGGGCCTAGTCTCCTACGAGCAGTACTTC
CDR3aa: CASSTGQGLVSYEQYF

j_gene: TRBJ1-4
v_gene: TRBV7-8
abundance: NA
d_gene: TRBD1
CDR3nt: TGTGCCAGCAGCTCGCGCTTGGACAGGGGAAAACTGTTTTTT
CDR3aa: CASSSRLDRGKLFF

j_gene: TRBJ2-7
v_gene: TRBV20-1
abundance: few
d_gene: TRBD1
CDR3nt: TGCAGTGCTTCCATACAGGGGGTTGAGAACGACGAGCAGTACTTC
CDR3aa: CSASIQGVENDEQYF

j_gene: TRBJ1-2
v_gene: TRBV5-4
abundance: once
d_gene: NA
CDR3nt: TGTGCCAGCAGCTACCCGGAGACCTACCGCTATGGCTACACCTTC
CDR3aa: CASSYPETYRYGYTF

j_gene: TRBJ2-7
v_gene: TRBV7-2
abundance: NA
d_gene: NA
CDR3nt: TGCGCCAGCAGCTTAGATGCGTCCGCCTACGAGCAGTACTTC
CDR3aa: CASSLDASAYEQYF

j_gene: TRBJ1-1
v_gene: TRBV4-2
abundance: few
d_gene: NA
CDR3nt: TGTGCCAGCAGCCCGTCTCAGAACACTGAAGCTTTCTTT
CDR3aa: CASSPSQNTEAFF

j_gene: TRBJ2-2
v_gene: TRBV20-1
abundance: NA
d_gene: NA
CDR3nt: TGCAGTGCCTCACCCTCCAGACTCAACACCGGGGAGCTGTTTTTT
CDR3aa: CSASPSRLNTGELFF

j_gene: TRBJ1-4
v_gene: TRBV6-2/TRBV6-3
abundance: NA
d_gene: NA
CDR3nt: TGTGCCAGCAGTTACGACTTTCAGGGTTGGCTGTTTTTT
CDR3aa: CASSYDFQGWLFF

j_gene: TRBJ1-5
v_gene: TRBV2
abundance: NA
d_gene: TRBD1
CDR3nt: TGTGCCAGCAGACCCCGCCCGACAGGGAGGTTACTTAATCAGCCCCAGCATTTT
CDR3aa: CASRPRPTGRLLNQPQHF

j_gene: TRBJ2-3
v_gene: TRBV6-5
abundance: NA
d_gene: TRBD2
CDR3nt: TGTGCCAGCAGCCGGACTAGCCTTAGCACAGATACGCAGTATTTT
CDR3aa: CASSRTSLSTDTQYF

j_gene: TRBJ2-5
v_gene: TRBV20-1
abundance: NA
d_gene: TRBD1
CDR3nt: TGCAGTGCTGCACCGCTAGGGACAGGGGAAGAGACCCAGTACTTC
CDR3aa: CSAAPLGTGEETQYF

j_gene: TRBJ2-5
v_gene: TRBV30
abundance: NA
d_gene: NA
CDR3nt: TGTGCCTGGAGTGGGTGGGGACAAGAGACCCAGTACTTC
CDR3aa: CAWSGWGQETQYF

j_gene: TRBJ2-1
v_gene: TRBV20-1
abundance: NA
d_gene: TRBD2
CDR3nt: TGCAGTGCGGGTGGAGAACTAGCGGGGGCCCCCTACAATGAGCAGTTCTTC
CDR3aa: CSAGGELAGAPYNEQFF

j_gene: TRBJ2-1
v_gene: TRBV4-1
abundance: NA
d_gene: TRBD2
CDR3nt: TGCGCCAGCAGCCAAGTTCCCAGCGGGGGGCGCTACAATGAGCAGTTCTTC
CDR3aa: CASSQVPSGGRYNEQFF

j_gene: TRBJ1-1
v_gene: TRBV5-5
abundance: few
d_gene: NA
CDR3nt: TGTGCCAGCAGCCCGGCCCAGTACCCCCAAATGAACACTGAAGCTTTCTTT
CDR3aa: CASSPAQYPQMNTEAFF

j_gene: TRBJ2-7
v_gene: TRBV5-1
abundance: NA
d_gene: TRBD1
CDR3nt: TGCGCCAGCAGCTCTGGACAGGGGGCTGCCTACGAGCAGTACTTC
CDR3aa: CASSSGQGAAYEQYF

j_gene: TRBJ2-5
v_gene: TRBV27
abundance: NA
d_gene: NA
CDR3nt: TGTGCCAGCAGTCCACAGGGGGGGGGACAGACCCAGTACTTC
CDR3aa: CASSPQGGGQTQYF

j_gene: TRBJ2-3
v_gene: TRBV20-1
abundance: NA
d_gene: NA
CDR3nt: TGCAGTGCTAGAGTTATTTCCACAGATACGCAGTATTTT
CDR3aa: CSARVISTDTQYF

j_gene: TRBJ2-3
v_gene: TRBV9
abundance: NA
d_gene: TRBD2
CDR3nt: TGTGCCAGCAGCGCTAGCGGAGATACGCAGTATTTT
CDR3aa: CASSASGDTQYF

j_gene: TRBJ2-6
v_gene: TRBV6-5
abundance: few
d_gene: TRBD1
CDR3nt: TGTGCCAGCAGTTACGACAGGGGCGCGTTGGCCGGGGCCAACGTCCTGACTTTC
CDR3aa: CASSYDRGALAGANVLTF